This T cell receptor beta chain was sequenced during a study of Ad26.COV2.S vaccination and SARS-CoV-2 variants. Study results and limitations: Individuals receiving vaccine had higher spike-specific TCR breadth than placebo recipients did. The TCR breadth and depth analyses may have understated or missed part of the total T cell responses.

This CDR3 has 15 residues. V gave up 6 bases and J gave up 3 bases, with 15 bases separating them. Germline CDR1 is MNHEY and CDR2 is SMNVEV (reference sequence). The count of this clone is one. No antigen is known for it. Profiled with immunoSEQ multiplex PCR; TCRdb holds only in-frame clones, not every one. The sample includes about 350,000 clones, about 90% of them seen just once. The starting material was peripheral blood, obtained after recovery from COVID-19. The gene calls are TRBV27 and TRBJ1-5, with a tentative D call TRBD1 (6 bases). This TCR came from a human donor who had recovered from COVID-19. The CDR3 DNA reads TGTGCCAGCAGACCGGCCGGGACACCCAATCAGCCCCAGCATTTT. Translated, it gives CASRPAGTPNQPQHF.